This is a list of T cell receptor beta chains from one sample in a study of shared clonotypes between healthy human individuals. Assay used: immunoSEQ multiplex PCR; TCRdb lists only in-frame clones, some missing. The sample comprises roughly 2.1 million clones, about 92% of which are singletons, and around 1.7% rests with the top ten. The specimen was naive CD8+ T cells from PBMCs. Source of these receptors: a young man in good health. Some clones in this sample may be carry-over from other donors' samples. Both conserved end residues are part of each CDR3. D genes are given only for firm matches. Rows may omit the clone size; those that give it use once, few, many or a size class.

CDR3nt: TGTGCCAGCAGCCCCTTAACGACAGATACGCAGTATTTT
CDR3aa: CASSPLTTDTQYF
j_gene: TRBJ2-3
v_gene: TRBV7-9
abundance: -
d_gene: -

CDR3nt: TGTGCCAGCAGCGGAAGGGAGGGGGCTTGGCCAGATACGCAGTATTTT
CDR3aa: CASSGREGAWPDTQYF
j_gene: TRBJ2-3
v_gene: TRBV7-6
abundance: -
d_gene: -

CDR3nt: TGTGCCAGCAGCAAGGACAGGGGCGAGCAGTACTTC
CDR3aa: CASSKDRGEQYF
j_gene: TRBJ2-7
v_gene: TRBV7-9
abundance: -
d_gene: TRBD1

CDR3nt: TGTGCCAGCAGCCGCGGAGAGGGAGACCCCTACGAGCAGTACTTC
CDR3aa: CASSRGEGDPYEQYF
j_gene: TRBJ2-7
v_gene: TRBV5-4
abundance: -
d_gene: -

CDR3nt: TGTGCCAGCCTCACGGGGGCCTCTAACACCGGGGAGCTGTTTTTT
CDR3aa: CASLTGASNTGELFF
j_gene: TRBJ2-2
v_gene: TRBV19
abundance: -
d_gene: -

CDR3nt: TGTGCCAGCAGTTTAAGGACAGCACTTTACAATGAGCAGTTCTTC
CDR3aa: CASSLRTALYNEQFF
j_gene: TRBJ2-1
v_gene: TRBV27
abundance: once
d_gene: -

CDR3nt: TGCGCCAGCAGCCAAGGGTCATTTGACGAGCAGTACTTC
CDR3aa: CASSQGSFDEQYF
j_gene: TRBJ2-7
v_gene: TRBV4-3
abundance: -
d_gene: -

CDR3nt: TGTGCCAGCAGCTTAGGGTCCGGGACACCCAATGGCTACACCTTC
CDR3aa: CASSLGSGTPNGYTF
j_gene: TRBJ1-2
v_gene: TRBV7-6
abundance: -
d_gene: -

CDR3nt: TGTGCCAGCAGTGATTCTTTTCGGGAGGGCCTCGTTGAGCAGTTCTTC
CDR3aa: CASSDSFREGLVEQFF
j_gene: TRBJ2-1
v_gene: TRBV25-1
abundance: -
d_gene: TRBD2

CDR3nt: TGCAGCGTTGGTACGGTAATCCCCTCCTACGAGCAGTACTTC
CDR3aa: CSVGTVIPSYEQYF
j_gene: TRBJ2-7
v_gene: TRBV29-1
abundance: -
d_gene: -

CDR3nt: TGTGCCAGCAGCTCACTTACTATTAGGGGTGGGCCCGGGGCCAACGTCCTGACTTTC
CDR3aa: CASSSLTIRGGPGANVLTF
j_gene: TRBJ2-6
v_gene: TRBV5-4
abundance: -
d_gene: -

CDR3nt: TGTGCCAGCAGTGATCGCCAAGTCGCGGCAAAGCATCAGCCCCAGCATTTT
CDR3aa: CASSDRQVAAKHQPQHF
j_gene: TRBJ1-5
v_gene: TRBV6-1
abundance: -
d_gene: -

CDR3nt: TGTGCCAGCAGCGTAGAGGGCGGACTCACAGATACGCAGTATTTT
CDR3aa: CASSVEGGLTDTQYF
j_gene: TRBJ2-3
v_gene: TRBV9
abundance: -
d_gene: -

CDR3nt: TGTGCCAGTAGTATTGTAGCTTATAGCAATCAGCCCCAGCATTTT
CDR3aa: CASSIVAYSNQPQHF
j_gene: TRBJ1-5
v_gene: TRBV19
abundance: -
d_gene: -

CDR3nt: TGCGCCAGCAGCCAGCCCCTGAGTAATAGGGGTGCGGGGACAGATACGCAGTATTTT
CDR3aa: CASSQPLSNRGAGTDTQYF
j_gene: TRBJ2-3
v_gene: TRBV4-1
abundance: -
d_gene: -

CDR3nt: TGTGCCAGCAGCGAGATGAGGGTACAGCCCCAGCATTTT
CDR3aa: CASSEMRVQPQHF
j_gene: TRBJ1-5
v_gene: TRBV5-8
abundance: -
d_gene: -

CDR3nt: TGTGCCAGCAGCCAAGATTGGGACTACGAGCAGTACTTC
CDR3aa: CASSQDWDYEQYF
j_gene: TRBJ2-7
v_gene: TRBV4-2
abundance: -
d_gene: -

CDR3nt: TGTGCCAGCAGTTTCGGGGTAGGGGGCCAGCCCCAGCATTTT
CDR3aa: CASSFGVGGQPQHF
j_gene: TRBJ1-5
v_gene: TRBV28
abundance: -
d_gene: TRBD1

CDR3nt: TGTGCCAGCAGCTTAGGCGAAGTAATGGGCGAGCAGTACTTC
CDR3aa: CASSLGEVMGEQYF
j_gene: TRBJ2-7
v_gene: TRBV7-6
abundance: once
d_gene: -

CDR3nt: TGTGCCAGCAGTGGGCTCCCGGGACAGGGGAACGTCTACGAGCAGTACTTC
CDR3aa: CASSGLPGQGNVYEQYF
j_gene: TRBJ2-7
v_gene: TRBV2
abundance: -
d_gene: TRBD1

CDR3nt: TGTGCCAGCAGTTTAATCGGTAGCGGCCAGAGCTCCTACGAGCAGTACTTC
CDR3aa: CASSLIGSGQSSYEQYF
j_gene: TRBJ2-7
v_gene: TRBV27
abundance: -
d_gene: -

CDR3nt: TGTGCCAGCAGTACAGGATTCCGTAACTATGGCTACACCTTC
CDR3aa: CASSTGFRNYGYTF
j_gene: TRBJ1-2
v_gene: TRBV6-6
abundance: -
d_gene: -

CDR3nt: TGTGCCAGCAGCGGACGGGTGGGGGACACTGAAGCTTTCTTT
CDR3aa: CASSGRVGDTEAFF
j_gene: TRBJ1-1
v_gene: TRBV9
abundance: -
d_gene: -

CDR3nt: TGTGCCAGCAGCCAGGATCTTGGTGCCGCAGGAGACGAGCAGTACTTC
CDR3aa: CASSQDLGAAGDEQYF
j_gene: TRBJ2-7
v_gene: TRBV7-6
abundance: -
d_gene: -

CDR3nt: TGTGCCAGCAGCTCGTCGGACAGGGGCTATGAGCAGTTCTTC
CDR3aa: CASSSSDRGYEQFF
j_gene: TRBJ2-1
v_gene: TRBV9
abundance: -
d_gene: TRBD1

CDR3nt: TGTGCCAGCAGTGATTTGGGGGAGGGGCGGTATGAGCAGTTCTTC
CDR3aa: CASSDLGEGRYEQFF
j_gene: TRBJ2-1
v_gene: TRBV2
abundance: -
d_gene: TRBD2

CDR3nt: TGCGCCAGCAGCTTTTCCGTCAGGGACAGTGGATACACCGGGGAGCTGTTTTTT
CDR3aa: CASSFSVRDSGYTGELFF
j_gene: TRBJ2-2
v_gene: TRBV5-1
abundance: -
d_gene: TRBD1

CDR3nt: TGTGCCAGCAGCTTAGGTGCAGGGAATTCAGCCGGGGAGCTGTTTTTT
CDR3aa: CASSLGAGNSAGELFF
j_gene: TRBJ2-2
v_gene: TRBV7-9
abundance: -
d_gene: -

CDR3nt: TGTGCCAGCAGTACCAAGCGGGCGGGGGCTGAGAACACTGAAGCTTTCTTT
CDR3aa: CASSTKRAGAENTEAFF
j_gene: TRBJ1-1
v_gene: TRBV27
abundance: -
d_gene: -

CDR3nt: TGTGCCAGCAGCGCGCACAGGGAGGAGACCCAGTACTTC
CDR3aa: CASSAHREETQYF
j_gene: TRBJ2-5
v_gene: TRBV9
abundance: -
d_gene: -

CDR3nt: TGTGCCAGCCTGAGCTGGGCTGATAGCACAGATACGCAGTATTTT
CDR3aa: CASLSWADSTDTQYF
j_gene: TRBJ2-3
v_gene: TRBV11-2
abundance: -
d_gene: -

CDR3nt: TGTGCCAGTAGTATAGATATACGGGTCGAGCCTTCGGGAGCTTTCTTT
CDR3aa: CASSIDIRVEPSGAFF
j_gene: TRBJ1-1
v_gene: TRBV19
abundance: -
d_gene: -